The clone carrying this T cell receptor beta chain was seen only a few times. Produced via immunoSEQ multiplex PCR; TCRdb's table is partial and in-frame only. The sample yields tens of thousands of clones, roughly 85% seen once. Trimming took off 0 bases at V and 8 bases at J, with 11 bases between the two ends. There are 13 residues in the CDR3. Per the germline V gene, CDR1 is SGDLS and CDR2 is YYNGEE. The record originates from a study of T cell changes during pregnancy in multiple sclerosis. The chain employs TRBV9 and TRBJ1-1; D gene uncertain. The source of this sequence is a female donor with multiple sclerosis, enrolled in a pregnancy study. The sample consisted of CD4+ T cells from peripheral blood mononuclear cells, taken in the second trimester of pregnancy. The CDR3 loop reads CASSVGVGREAFF. For the CDR3, the DNA is TGTGCCAGCAGCGTAGGTGTCGGCAGGGAAGCTTTCTTT.